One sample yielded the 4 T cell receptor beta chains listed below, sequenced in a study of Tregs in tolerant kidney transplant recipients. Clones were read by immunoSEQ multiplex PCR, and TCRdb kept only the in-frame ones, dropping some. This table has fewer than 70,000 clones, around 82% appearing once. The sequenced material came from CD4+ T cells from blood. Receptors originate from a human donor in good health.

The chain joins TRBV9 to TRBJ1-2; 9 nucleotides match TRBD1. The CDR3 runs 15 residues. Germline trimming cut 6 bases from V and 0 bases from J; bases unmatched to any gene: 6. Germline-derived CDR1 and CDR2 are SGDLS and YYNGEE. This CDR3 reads CASTPDRGTNYGYTF. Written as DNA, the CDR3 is TGTGCCAGCACCCCGGACAGGGGAACTAACTATGGCTACACCTTC.

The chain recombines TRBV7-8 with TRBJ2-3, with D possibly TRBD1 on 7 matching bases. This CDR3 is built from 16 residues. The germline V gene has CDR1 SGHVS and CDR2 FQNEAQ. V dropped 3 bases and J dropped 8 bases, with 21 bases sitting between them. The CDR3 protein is CASSFVDREKGGTQYF. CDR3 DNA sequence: TGTGCCAGCAGCTTCGTTGACAGGGAAAAGGGGGGTACGCAGTATTTT.

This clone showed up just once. The CDR3 DNA follows: TGTGCCAGCAGCCCTTCTAGCGGGGGGCCCTACGAGCAGTACTTC. Translated, it gives CASSPSSGGPYEQYF. The V call is TRBV7-2, the J call TRBJ2-7, with 11 bases fitting TRBD2. In germline, CDR1 is SGHTA, CDR2 FQGNSA. CDR3 size: 15 residues. J gave up 2 bases and V 5 bases, and 5 bases lay outside the gene matches.

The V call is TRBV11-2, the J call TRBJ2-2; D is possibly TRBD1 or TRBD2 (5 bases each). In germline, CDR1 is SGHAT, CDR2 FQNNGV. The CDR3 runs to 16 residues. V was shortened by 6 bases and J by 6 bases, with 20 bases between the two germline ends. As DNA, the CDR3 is TGTGCCAGCAGGCGCCCGGGGAAGGGGATCGCCGGGGAGCTGTTTTTT. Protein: CASRRPGKGIAGELFF.